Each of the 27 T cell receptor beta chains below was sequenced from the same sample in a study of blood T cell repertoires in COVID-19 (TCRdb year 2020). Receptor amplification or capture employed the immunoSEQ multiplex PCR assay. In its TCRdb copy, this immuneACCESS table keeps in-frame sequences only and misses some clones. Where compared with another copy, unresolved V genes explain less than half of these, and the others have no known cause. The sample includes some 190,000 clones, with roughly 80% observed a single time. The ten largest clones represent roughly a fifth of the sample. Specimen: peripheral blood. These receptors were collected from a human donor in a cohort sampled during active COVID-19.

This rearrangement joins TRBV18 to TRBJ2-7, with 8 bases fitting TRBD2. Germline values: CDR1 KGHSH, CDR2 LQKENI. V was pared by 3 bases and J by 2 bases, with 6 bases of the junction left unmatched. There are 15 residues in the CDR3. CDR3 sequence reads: CASSPDGGETYEQYV. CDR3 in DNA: TGTGCCAGCTCACCCGACGGGGGGGAGACCTACGAGCAGTACGTC.

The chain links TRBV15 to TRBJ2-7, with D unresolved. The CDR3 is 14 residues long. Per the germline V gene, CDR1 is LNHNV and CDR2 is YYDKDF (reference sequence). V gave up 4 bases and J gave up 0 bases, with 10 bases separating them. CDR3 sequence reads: CATSNRRSSYEQYF. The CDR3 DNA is TGTGCCACCAGCAACCGGCGGAGCTCCTACGAGCAGTACTTC.

CDR3 protein: CASSGMWTAYNEQFF. In nucleotides, the CDR3 is TGTGCCAGCAGTGGAATGTGGACAGCCTACAATGAGCAGTTCTTC. The V gene is TRBV25-1, the J gene TRBJ2-1; weak D call: TRBD1 (6 bases). V lost 4 bases to trimming and J lost 2 bases, with 12 bases between them. Germline V gene lookup returns CDR1 MGHDK and CDR2 SYGVNS. The CDR3 consists of 15 residues.

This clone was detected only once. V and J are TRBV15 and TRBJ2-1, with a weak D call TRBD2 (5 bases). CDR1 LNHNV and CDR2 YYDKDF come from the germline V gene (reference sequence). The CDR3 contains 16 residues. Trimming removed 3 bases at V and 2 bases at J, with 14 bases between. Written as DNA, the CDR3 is TGTGCCACCAGCAGGGGGAGTGGATTGCCCTACAATGAGCAGTTCTTC. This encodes CATSRGSGLPYNEQFF.

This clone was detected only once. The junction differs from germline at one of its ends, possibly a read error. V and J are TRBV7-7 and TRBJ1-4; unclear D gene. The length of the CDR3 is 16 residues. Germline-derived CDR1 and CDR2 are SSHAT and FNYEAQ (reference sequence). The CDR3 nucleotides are TGTGCTAGCAGCTTAGCGCACCAGGCATGGAATGAAAAACTGTTTTTT. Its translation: CASSLAHQAWNEKLFF.

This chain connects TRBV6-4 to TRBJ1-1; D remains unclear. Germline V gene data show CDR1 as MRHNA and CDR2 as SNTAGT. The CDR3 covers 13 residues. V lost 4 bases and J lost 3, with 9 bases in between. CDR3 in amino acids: CASSVARDTEAFF. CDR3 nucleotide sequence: TGTGCCAGCAGTGTCGCCCGGGACACTGAAGCTTTCTTT.

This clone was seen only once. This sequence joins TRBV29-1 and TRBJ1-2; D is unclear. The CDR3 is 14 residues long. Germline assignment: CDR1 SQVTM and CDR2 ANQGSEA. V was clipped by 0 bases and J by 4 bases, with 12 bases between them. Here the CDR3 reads CSVEDIPGPYGYTF. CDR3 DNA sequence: TGCAGCGTTGAAGATATTCCTGGCCCCTATGGCTACACCTTC. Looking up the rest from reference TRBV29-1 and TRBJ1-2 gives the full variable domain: SAVISQKPSRDICQRGTSLTIQCQVDSQVTMMFWYRQQPGQSLTLIATANQGSEATYESGFVIDKFPISRPNLTFSTLTVSNMSPEDSSIYLCSVEDIPGPYGYTFGSGTRLTVV.

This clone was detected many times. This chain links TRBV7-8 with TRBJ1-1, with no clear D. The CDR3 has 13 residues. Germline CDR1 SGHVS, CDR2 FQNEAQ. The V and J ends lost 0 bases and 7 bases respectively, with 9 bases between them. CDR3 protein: CASSLAGGHEAFF. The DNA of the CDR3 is TGTGCCAGCAGCTTAGCTGGCGGGCATGAAGCTTTCTTT.

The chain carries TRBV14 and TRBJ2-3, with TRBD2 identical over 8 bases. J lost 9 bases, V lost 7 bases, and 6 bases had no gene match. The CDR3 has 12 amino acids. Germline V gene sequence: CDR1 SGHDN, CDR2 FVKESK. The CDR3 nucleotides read TGTGCCAGCACCCTCGGGGGGGCAACGCAGTATTTT. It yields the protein CASTLGGATQYF.

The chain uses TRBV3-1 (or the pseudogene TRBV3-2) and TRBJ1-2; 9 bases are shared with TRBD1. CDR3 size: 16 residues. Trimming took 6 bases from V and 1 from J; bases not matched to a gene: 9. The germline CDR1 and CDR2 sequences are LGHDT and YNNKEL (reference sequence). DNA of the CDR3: TGTGCCAGCAGGGCTCCGGGACAGGGAAGTAACTATGGCTACACCTTC. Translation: CASRAPGQGSNYGYTF.

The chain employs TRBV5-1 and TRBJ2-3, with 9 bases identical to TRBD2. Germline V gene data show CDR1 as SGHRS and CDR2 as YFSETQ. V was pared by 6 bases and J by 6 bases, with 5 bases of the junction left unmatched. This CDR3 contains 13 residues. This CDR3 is CASNSGSGDTQYF. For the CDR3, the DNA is TGCGCCAGCAATAGCGGGAGTGGTGATACGCAGTATTTT. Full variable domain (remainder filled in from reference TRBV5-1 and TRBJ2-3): KAGVTQTPRYLIKTRGQQVTLSCSPISGHRSVSWYQQTPGQGLQFLFEYFSETQRNKGNFPGRFSGRQFSNSRSEMNVSTLELGDSALYLCASNSGSGDTQYFGPGTRLTVL.

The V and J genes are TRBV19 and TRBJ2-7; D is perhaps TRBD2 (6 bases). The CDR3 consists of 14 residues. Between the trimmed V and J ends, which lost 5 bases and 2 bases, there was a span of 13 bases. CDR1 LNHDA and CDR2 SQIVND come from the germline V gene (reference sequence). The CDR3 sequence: CASSEAGRPYEQYV. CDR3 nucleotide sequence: TGTGCCAGTAGTGAAGCGGGCAGGCCCTACGAGCAGTACGTC.

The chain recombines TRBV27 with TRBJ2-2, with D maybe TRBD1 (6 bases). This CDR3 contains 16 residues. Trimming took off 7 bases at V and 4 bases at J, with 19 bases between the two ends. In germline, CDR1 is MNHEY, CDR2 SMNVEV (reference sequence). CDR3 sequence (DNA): TGTGCCAGCAAGTTCGAAGCAGGGGTTGTCACCGGGGAGCTGTTTTTT. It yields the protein CASKFEAGVVTGELFF.

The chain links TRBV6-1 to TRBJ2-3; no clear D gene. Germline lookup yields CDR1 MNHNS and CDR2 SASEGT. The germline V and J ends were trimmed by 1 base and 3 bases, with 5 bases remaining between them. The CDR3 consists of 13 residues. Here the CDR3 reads CASSEVFTDTQYF. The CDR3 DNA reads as TGTGCCAGCAGTGAAGTATTTACAGATACGCAGTATTTT.

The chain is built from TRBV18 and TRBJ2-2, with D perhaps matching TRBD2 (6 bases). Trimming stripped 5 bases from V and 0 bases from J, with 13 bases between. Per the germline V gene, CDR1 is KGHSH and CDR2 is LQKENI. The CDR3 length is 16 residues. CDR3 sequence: CASSGGLQPNTGELFF. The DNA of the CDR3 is TGTGCCAGCTCAGGGGGACTGCAACCGAACACCGGGGAGCTGTTTTTT.

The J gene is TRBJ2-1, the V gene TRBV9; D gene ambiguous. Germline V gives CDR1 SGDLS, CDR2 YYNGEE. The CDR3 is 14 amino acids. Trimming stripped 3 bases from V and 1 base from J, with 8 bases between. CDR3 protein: CASSGGQSYNEQFF. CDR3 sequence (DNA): TGTGCCAGCAGCGGAGGCCAGTCCTACAATGAGCAGTTCTTC.

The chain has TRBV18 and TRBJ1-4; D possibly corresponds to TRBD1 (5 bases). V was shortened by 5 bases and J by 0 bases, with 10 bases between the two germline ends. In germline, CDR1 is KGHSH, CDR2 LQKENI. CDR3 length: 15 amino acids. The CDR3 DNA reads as TGTGCCAGCTCAGCAGGGTATGCAACTAATGAAAAACTGTTTTTT. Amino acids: CASSAGYATNEKLFF. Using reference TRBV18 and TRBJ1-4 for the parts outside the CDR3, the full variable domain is NAGVMQNPRHLVRRRGQEARLRCSPMKGHSHVYWYRQLPEEGLKFMVYLQKENIIDESGMPKERFSAEFPKEGPSILRIQQVVRGDSAAYFCASSAGYATNEKLFFGSGTQLSVL.

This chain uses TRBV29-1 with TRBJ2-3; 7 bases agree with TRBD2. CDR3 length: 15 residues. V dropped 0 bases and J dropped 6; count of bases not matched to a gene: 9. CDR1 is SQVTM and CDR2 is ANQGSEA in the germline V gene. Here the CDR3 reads CSVEDPTTSPDTQYF. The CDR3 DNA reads TGCAGCGTTGAAGATCCAACGACTAGCCCCGATACGCAGTATTTT.

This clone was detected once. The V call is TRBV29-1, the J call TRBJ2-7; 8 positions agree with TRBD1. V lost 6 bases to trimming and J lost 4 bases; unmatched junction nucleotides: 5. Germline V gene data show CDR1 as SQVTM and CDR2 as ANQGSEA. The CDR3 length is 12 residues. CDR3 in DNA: TGCAGCGTAGCCAGGGGGCAGTACGAGCAGTACTTC. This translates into CSVARGQYEQYF.

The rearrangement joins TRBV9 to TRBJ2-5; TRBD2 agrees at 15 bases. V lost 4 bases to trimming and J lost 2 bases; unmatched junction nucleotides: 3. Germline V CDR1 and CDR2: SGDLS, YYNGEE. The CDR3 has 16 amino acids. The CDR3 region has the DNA TGTGCCAGCAGCCCGGGACTAGCGGGGGGTCAAGAGACCCAGTACTTC. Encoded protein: CASSPGLAGGQETQYF.

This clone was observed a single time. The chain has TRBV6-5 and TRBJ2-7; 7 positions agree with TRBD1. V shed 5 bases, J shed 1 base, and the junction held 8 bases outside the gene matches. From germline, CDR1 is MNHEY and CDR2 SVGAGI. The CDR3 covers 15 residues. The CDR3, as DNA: TGTGCCAGCAGTAACGACAGGGTGTCGTCCTACGAGCAGTACGTC. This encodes CASSNDRVSSYEQYV.

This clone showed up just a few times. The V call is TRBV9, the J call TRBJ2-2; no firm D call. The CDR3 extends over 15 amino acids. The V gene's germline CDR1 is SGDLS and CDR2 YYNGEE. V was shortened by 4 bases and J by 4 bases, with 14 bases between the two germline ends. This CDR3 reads CASSPNVASTGELFF. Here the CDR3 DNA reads TGTGCCAGCAGCCCCAACGTCGCCAGCACCGGGGAGCTGTTTTTT.

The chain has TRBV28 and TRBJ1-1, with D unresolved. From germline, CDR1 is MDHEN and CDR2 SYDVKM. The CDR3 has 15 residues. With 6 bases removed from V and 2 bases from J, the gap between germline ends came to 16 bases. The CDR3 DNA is TGTGCCAGCAGCTCATCGGGATGGGGAAACACTGAAGCTTTCTTT. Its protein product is CASSSSGWGNTEAFF.

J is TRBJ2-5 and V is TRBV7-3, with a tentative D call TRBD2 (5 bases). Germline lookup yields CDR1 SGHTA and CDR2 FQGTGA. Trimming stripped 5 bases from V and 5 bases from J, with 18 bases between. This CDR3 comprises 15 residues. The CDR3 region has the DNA TGTGCCAGCAGCCCGGGCGGTGGGCGAGGGGAGACCCAGTACTTC. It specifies CASSPGGGRGETQYF.

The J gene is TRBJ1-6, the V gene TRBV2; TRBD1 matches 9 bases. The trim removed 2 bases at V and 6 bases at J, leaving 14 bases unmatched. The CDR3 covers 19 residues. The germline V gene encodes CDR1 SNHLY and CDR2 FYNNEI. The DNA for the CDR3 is TGTGCCAGCAGTGAACAAATTTCAGTGGGGACAGGGTCTAATTCACCCCTCCACTTT. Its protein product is CASSEQISVGTGSNSPLHF.

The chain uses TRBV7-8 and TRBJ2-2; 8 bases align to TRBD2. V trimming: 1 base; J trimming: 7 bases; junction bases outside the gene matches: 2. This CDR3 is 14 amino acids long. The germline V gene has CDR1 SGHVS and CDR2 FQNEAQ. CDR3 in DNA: TGTGCCAGCAGCTTAGGCGGGAGGCTCGGGGAGCTGTTTTTT. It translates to CASSLGGRLGELFF.

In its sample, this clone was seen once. CDR3: CASSLAVAGGGETQYF. CDR3 sequence (DNA): TGCGCCAGCAGCTTGGCCGTTGCGGGAGGTGGGGAGACCCAGTACTTC. The chain combines TRBV5-1 with TRBJ2-5; 8 bases align to TRBD2. V shed 0 bases and J 5 bases; nucleotides not matched to a gene: 9. The CDR3 sequence is 16 residues long. Germline lookup yields CDR1 SGHRS and CDR2 YFSETQ.